The 20 T cell receptor beta chains below all came from one sample that was sequenced in a study of blood T cell repertoires in COVID-19. Only in-frame clones appear in the TCRdb table, and some are missing; sequencing was by immunoSEQ multiplex PCR. The table records about 62,000 clones, roughly two thirds of them present only once. Specimen: PBMCs or T cells enriched from blood (not recorded which). All receptors derive from a woman aged 60-75 years who had been exposed to COVID-19.

The rearrangement joins TRBV12-3 or TRBV12-4 to TRBJ1-1; D may be TRBD1 (6 bases). The CDR3 consists of 13 residues. The V end lost 1 base, the J end lost 5 bases, and 8 bases lay between the germline ends. CDR3 sequence reads: CASSLDRVTEAFF. CDR3 sequence (DNA): TGTGCCAGCAGTTTAGACAGGGTTACTGAAGCTTTCTTT.

This chain uses TRBV27 with TRBJ1-2, with 7 bases identical to TRBD1. The CDR3 is 18 amino acids. Germline CDR1 MNHEY, CDR2 SMNVEV (reference sequence). V was pared by 4 bases and J by 1 base, with 15 bases of the junction left unmatched. The CDR3: CASSSRDSLKSYNYGYTF. The CDR3 nucleotides are TGTGCCAGCAGTTCCCGGGACAGCCTTAAATCTTATAACTATGGCTACACCTTC.

V is TRBV5-8 and J is TRBJ1-5; 8 bases map to TRBD1. With 4 bases clipped from V and 6 bases from J, the junction kept 18 bases outside the gene matches. This CDR3 contains 18 residues. The germline V gene encodes CDR1 SGHTS and CDR2 YDEGEE. In DNA, the CDR3 is TGTGCCAGCAGCACTCGGACGGCCCGGGAGGACAGGGTTCAGCCCCAGCATTTT. This gives the protein CASSTRTAREDRVQPQHF.

The gene calls are TRBV10-3 and TRBJ1-1; D possibly corresponds to TRBD1 (6 bases). Trimming shortened V by 6 bases and J by 2 bases, and 7 bases separated the two germline ends. CDR3 length: 12 residues. CDR1 ENHRY and CDR2 SYGVKD come from the germline V gene. This CDR3 is CAIRDRNTEAFF. DNA of the CDR3: TGTGCCATCAGGGACAGAAACACTGAAGCTTTCTTT.

This clone was counted only a few times. The chain has TRBV13 and TRBJ2-7; maybe TRBD1 (5 bases). Trimming cost V 3 bases and J 10 bases, with 10 bases left between them. The CDR3 length is 11 residues. Germline CDR1 and CDR2: PRHDT and FYEKMQ (reference sequence). The CDR3 reads CASSFAGHQYF. CDR3 in DNA: TGTGCCAGCAGCTTCGCAGGGCATCAGTACTTC.

The chain is built from TRBV5-4 and TRBJ2-3; 7 bases agree with TRBD2. Germline lookup yields CDR1 SGHNT and CDR2 YYREEE (reference sequence). The CDR3 has 15 amino acids. The V segment lost 1 base and the J segment 2 bases; nucleotides outside the gene matches: 4. CDR3 amino acids: CASSLTSAYTDTQYF. In nucleotides, the CDR3 is TGTGCCAGCAGCTTGACTAGCGCTTACACAGATACGCAGTATTTT.

The chain carries TRBV28 and TRBJ1-5; D possibly corresponds to TRBD1 (6 bases). V was pared by 0 bases and J by 3 bases, with 15 bases between. CDR3 length: 17 residues. CDR1 and CDR2 from the germline V gene are MDHEN and SYDVKM. The CDR3 protein is CASSLWGASKSNQPQHF. DNA for the CDR3: TGTGCCAGCAGTTTATGGGGGGCAAGCAAGTCCAATCAGCCCCAGCATTTT. Filled out from reference TRBV28 and TRBJ1-5, the complete variable domain reads DVKVTQSSRYLVKRTGEKVFLECVQDMDHENMFWYRQDPGLGLRLIYFSYDVKMKEKGDIPEGYSVSREKKERFSLILESASTNQTSMYLCASSLWGASKSNQPQHFGDGTRLSIL.

The gene calls are TRBV30 and TRBJ2-3; D might be TRBD1 (6 bases). The CDR3 contains 15 residues. Germline CDR1 reads GTSNPN; CDR2 reads SVGIG (reference sequence). The V gene lost 0 bases and the J gene lost 6 bases, with 16 bases spanning the gap. As DNA, the CDR3 is TGTGCCTGGAGTGTACAAACGGGGACAAGGGATACGCAGTATTTT. Encoded protein: CAWSVQTGTRDTQYF. Complete variable domain (other parts from reference TRBV30 and TRBJ2-3): SQTIHQWPATLVQPVGSPLSLECTVEGTSNPNLYWYRQAAGRGLQLLFYSVGIGQISSEVPQNLSASRPQDRQFILSSKKLLLSDSGFYLCAWSVQTGTRDTQYFGPGTRLTVL.

The V and J genes are TRBV19 and TRBJ2-3, with a weak D call TRBD1 (7 bases). The germline gives CDR1 LNHDA, CDR2 SQIVND (reference sequence). V lost 10 bases and J lost 6, with 26 bases in between. The CDR3 runs 16 residues. The DNA of the CDR3 is TGTGCCACCTCAATGCGGGGACAGAAGGGTTTGGATACGCAGTATTTT. It yields the protein CATSMRGQKGLDTQYF.

The DNA of the CDR3 is TGTGCCAGCAGCTTAGCAAGTGCGGGCTCCGGGACTAGACCCTACAATGAGCAGTTCTTC. Translated, it gives CASSLASAGSGTRPYNEQFF. This sequence joins TRBV7-2 and TRBJ2-1; 8 bases match TRBD2. The V segment lost 0 bases and the J segment 2 bases; nucleotides outside the gene matches: 15. This CDR3 is built from 20 residues. Germline CDR1 is SGHTA and CDR2 is FQGNSA.

This sequence joins TRBV28 and TRBJ2-7; D uncertain. CDR3 length: 15 amino acids. Germline CDR1 MDHEN, CDR2 SYDVKM. V lost 4 bases, J lost 3 bases, and 16 bases lay in between. CDR3 protein: CASSSPPGRLYEQYF. In nucleotides, the CDR3 is TGTGCCAGCAGTTCCCCTCCGGGTCGACTCTACGAGCAGTACTTC.

The chain has TRBV2 and TRBJ1-5, with D perhaps matching TRBD1 (5 bases). From germline, CDR1 is SNHLY and CDR2 FYNNEI. The CDR3 sequence is 15 residues long. Deletions cut 5 bases from V and 3 bases from J, with 14 bases between. CDR3 in amino acids: CASSWVKTDNQPQHF. CDR3 bases: TGTGCCAGCAGTTGGGTAAAGACAGACAATCAGCCCCAGCATTTT. Complete variable domain (other parts from reference TRBV2 and TRBJ1-5): EPEVTQTPSHQVTQMGQEVILRCVPISNHLYFYWYRQILGQKVEFLVSFYNNEISEKSEIFDDQFSVERPDGSNFTLKIRSTKLEDSAMYFCASSWVKTDNQPQHFGDGTRLSIL.

Ten or more counts support this clone. The J gene is TRBJ1-2, the V gene TRBV10-3, with D unresolved. Germline V gene lookup returns CDR1 ENHRY and CDR2 SYGVKD. The CDR3 is made up of 15 amino acids. The V end lost 3 bases, the J end lost 2 bases, and 13 bases lay between the germline ends. CDR3 region: CAISDLGRANYGYTF. In DNA form, the CDR3 reads TGTGCCATCAGTGATTTGGGCAGAGCAAACTATGGCTACACCTTC.

This clone was recorded at least ten times. The sample holds other DNA sequences that translate to the same CDR3. The genes are TRBV2 and TRBJ1-1; D unresolved. The V end lost 2 bases, the J end lost 1 base, and 8 bases lay between the germline ends. This CDR3 is 14 amino acids long. Germline values: CDR1 SNHLY, CDR2 FYNNEI. Written as DNA, the CDR3 is TGTGCCAGCAGTGAAATTCGGGGGAACACTGAAGCTTTCTTT. This encodes CASSEIRGNTEAFF. Complete variable domain (other parts from reference TRBV2 and TRBJ1-1): EPEVTQTPSHQVTQMGQEVILRCVPISNHLYFYWYRQILGQKVEFLVSFYNNEISEKSEIFDDQFSVERPDGSNFTLKIRSTKLEDSAMYFCASSEIRGNTEAFFGQGTRLTVV.

The gene calls are TRBV5-1 and TRBJ1-4; no clear D. With 0 bases removed from V and 8 bases from J, the gap between germline ends came to 11 bases. The CDR3 runs to 14 residues. CDR1 SGHRS and CDR2 YFSETQ come from the germline V gene. The CDR3 reads CASSLGGFREKLFF. The CDR3 coding sequence is TGCGCCAGCAGCTTGGGCGGGTTTAGAGAAAAACTGTTTTTT.

The chain is built from TRBV19 and TRBJ1-4; D not resolved. Trimming stripped 6 bases from V and 10 bases from J, with 21 bases between. Germline V CDR1 and CDR2: LNHDA, SQIVND (reference sequence). This CDR3 comprises 15 residues. The CDR3 region is CASSLGGPGRAKLFF. CDR3 coding DNA: TGTGCCAGTAGCCTTGGCGGCCCCGGGAGGGCAAAACTGTTTTTT.

This chain joins TRBV11-2 and TRBJ1-5; no definite D call. CDR1 is SGHAT, CDR2 FQNNGV, per germline. V was clipped by 4 bases and J by 9 bases, with 19 bases between them. The CDR3 contains 15 residues. The CDR3 DNA follows: TGTGCCAGCAGCTCACGTCGACCTAGACCGACGCCCCAGCATTTT. Residues: CASSSRRPRPTPQHF.

The chain joins TRBV30 to TRBJ2-1; weak D call: TRBD2 (5 bases). The CDR3 runs 14 residues. The V end was cut by 1 base, the J end by 4 bases, with 11 bases between. Germline V gene data show CDR1 as GTSNPN and CDR2 as SVGIG (reference sequence). CDR3 sequence reads: CAWSGLSGYNEQFF. The CDR3 DNA sequence: TGTGCCTGGAGTGGGCTCTCGGGATACAATGAGCAGTTCTTC.

The rearrangement joins TRBV11-1 to TRBJ2-7; a weak D match, TRBD2 (5 bases). This CDR3 is built from 15 residues. Trimming left V 4 bases short and J 6 bases short, with 19 bases between. Germline values: CDR1 SGHAT, CDR2 FQDESV (reference sequence). CDR3 DNA: TGTGCCAGCAGCTCCGACCCGAGGGCTGGAGCCGAGCAGTACTTC. Amino acids: CASSSDPRAGAEQYF.

The rearrangement joins TRBV27 to TRBJ2-6; D not certain. The CDR3 sequence is 14 residues long. V was shortened by 5 bases and J by 0 bases, with 5 bases between the two germline ends. Germline V gene data show CDR1 as MNHEY and CDR2 as SMNVEV (reference sequence). The CDR3 here is CASSKASGANVLTF. Here the CDR3 DNA reads TGTGCCAGCAGTAAAGCCTCTGGGGCCAACGTCCTGACTTTC.